The T cell receptor (beta chain) under discussion was sequenced for a study of blood T cell repertoires in COVID-19. As originally analysed: Reference gene primer amplification yielded estimated nucleated cell counts. The method was immunoSEQ multiplex PCR; TCRdb's version includes in-frame clones alone and lacks a portion of them. V, J and clone size are taken as reported in that table, and D and trimming were inferred from the DNA itself. This sample has under 200,000 clones, with around 90% found just once. Adults between about 18 and 89 years of age took part from approximately 24 US areas. Recovered status in Cohort 3 required two negative PCRs, clearance, or symptom resolution. The germline CDR1 and CDR2 sequences are MDHEN and SYDVKM. The CDR3 spans 17 residues. Trimming took off 2 bases at V and 0 bases at J, with 14 bases between the two ends.

V is TRBV28 and J is TRBJ1-3; no clear D. Sequencing was performed on PBMCs or T cells enriched from blood (not recorded which). The sequence was collected from a woman younger than 30 who had recovered from COVID-19. This CDR3 is CASSLGAAGSSGNTIYF. The CDR3, as DNA: TGTGCCAGCAGTTTAGGTGCTGCCGGGAGCTCTGGAAACACCATATATTTT.